The sequence of this T cell receptor (beta chain) was determined in a study of cytomegalovirus exposure and HLA in healthy donors. The study, taken as a whole, reports: Overall, about 160 TCR beta chains were annotated as cytomegalovirus-associated. Exclusion as indistinguishable affected some V segments, including TRBV6-2 and TRBV6-3.

The CDR3 spans 14 residues. The germline V gene encodes CDR1 LGHNA and CDR2 YNFKEQ. Amplification used 60 Vbeta primers and 13 Jbeta primers. Repertoires were generated with immunoSEQ multiplex PCR, while TCRdb's copy carries only in-frame clones and drops some. Recorded for this sample: 75,000 to 95,000 clones. Healthy bone marrow donors made up the donors. In regard to this clone: The target antigen is unknown.

The specimen was PBMCs. The V gene is TRBV4-2, the J gene TRBJ2-5, with 8 bases aligning to TRBD1. The J call is doubtful: the DNA matches TRBJ2-7 better. This TCR was sampled from a man aged 30 to 39 in good health and CMV-seronegative. Here the CDR3 reads CASSSLQGGYEQYF. DNA of the CDR3: TGTGCCAGCAGCTCATTACAGGGGGGCTACGAGCAGTACTTC.